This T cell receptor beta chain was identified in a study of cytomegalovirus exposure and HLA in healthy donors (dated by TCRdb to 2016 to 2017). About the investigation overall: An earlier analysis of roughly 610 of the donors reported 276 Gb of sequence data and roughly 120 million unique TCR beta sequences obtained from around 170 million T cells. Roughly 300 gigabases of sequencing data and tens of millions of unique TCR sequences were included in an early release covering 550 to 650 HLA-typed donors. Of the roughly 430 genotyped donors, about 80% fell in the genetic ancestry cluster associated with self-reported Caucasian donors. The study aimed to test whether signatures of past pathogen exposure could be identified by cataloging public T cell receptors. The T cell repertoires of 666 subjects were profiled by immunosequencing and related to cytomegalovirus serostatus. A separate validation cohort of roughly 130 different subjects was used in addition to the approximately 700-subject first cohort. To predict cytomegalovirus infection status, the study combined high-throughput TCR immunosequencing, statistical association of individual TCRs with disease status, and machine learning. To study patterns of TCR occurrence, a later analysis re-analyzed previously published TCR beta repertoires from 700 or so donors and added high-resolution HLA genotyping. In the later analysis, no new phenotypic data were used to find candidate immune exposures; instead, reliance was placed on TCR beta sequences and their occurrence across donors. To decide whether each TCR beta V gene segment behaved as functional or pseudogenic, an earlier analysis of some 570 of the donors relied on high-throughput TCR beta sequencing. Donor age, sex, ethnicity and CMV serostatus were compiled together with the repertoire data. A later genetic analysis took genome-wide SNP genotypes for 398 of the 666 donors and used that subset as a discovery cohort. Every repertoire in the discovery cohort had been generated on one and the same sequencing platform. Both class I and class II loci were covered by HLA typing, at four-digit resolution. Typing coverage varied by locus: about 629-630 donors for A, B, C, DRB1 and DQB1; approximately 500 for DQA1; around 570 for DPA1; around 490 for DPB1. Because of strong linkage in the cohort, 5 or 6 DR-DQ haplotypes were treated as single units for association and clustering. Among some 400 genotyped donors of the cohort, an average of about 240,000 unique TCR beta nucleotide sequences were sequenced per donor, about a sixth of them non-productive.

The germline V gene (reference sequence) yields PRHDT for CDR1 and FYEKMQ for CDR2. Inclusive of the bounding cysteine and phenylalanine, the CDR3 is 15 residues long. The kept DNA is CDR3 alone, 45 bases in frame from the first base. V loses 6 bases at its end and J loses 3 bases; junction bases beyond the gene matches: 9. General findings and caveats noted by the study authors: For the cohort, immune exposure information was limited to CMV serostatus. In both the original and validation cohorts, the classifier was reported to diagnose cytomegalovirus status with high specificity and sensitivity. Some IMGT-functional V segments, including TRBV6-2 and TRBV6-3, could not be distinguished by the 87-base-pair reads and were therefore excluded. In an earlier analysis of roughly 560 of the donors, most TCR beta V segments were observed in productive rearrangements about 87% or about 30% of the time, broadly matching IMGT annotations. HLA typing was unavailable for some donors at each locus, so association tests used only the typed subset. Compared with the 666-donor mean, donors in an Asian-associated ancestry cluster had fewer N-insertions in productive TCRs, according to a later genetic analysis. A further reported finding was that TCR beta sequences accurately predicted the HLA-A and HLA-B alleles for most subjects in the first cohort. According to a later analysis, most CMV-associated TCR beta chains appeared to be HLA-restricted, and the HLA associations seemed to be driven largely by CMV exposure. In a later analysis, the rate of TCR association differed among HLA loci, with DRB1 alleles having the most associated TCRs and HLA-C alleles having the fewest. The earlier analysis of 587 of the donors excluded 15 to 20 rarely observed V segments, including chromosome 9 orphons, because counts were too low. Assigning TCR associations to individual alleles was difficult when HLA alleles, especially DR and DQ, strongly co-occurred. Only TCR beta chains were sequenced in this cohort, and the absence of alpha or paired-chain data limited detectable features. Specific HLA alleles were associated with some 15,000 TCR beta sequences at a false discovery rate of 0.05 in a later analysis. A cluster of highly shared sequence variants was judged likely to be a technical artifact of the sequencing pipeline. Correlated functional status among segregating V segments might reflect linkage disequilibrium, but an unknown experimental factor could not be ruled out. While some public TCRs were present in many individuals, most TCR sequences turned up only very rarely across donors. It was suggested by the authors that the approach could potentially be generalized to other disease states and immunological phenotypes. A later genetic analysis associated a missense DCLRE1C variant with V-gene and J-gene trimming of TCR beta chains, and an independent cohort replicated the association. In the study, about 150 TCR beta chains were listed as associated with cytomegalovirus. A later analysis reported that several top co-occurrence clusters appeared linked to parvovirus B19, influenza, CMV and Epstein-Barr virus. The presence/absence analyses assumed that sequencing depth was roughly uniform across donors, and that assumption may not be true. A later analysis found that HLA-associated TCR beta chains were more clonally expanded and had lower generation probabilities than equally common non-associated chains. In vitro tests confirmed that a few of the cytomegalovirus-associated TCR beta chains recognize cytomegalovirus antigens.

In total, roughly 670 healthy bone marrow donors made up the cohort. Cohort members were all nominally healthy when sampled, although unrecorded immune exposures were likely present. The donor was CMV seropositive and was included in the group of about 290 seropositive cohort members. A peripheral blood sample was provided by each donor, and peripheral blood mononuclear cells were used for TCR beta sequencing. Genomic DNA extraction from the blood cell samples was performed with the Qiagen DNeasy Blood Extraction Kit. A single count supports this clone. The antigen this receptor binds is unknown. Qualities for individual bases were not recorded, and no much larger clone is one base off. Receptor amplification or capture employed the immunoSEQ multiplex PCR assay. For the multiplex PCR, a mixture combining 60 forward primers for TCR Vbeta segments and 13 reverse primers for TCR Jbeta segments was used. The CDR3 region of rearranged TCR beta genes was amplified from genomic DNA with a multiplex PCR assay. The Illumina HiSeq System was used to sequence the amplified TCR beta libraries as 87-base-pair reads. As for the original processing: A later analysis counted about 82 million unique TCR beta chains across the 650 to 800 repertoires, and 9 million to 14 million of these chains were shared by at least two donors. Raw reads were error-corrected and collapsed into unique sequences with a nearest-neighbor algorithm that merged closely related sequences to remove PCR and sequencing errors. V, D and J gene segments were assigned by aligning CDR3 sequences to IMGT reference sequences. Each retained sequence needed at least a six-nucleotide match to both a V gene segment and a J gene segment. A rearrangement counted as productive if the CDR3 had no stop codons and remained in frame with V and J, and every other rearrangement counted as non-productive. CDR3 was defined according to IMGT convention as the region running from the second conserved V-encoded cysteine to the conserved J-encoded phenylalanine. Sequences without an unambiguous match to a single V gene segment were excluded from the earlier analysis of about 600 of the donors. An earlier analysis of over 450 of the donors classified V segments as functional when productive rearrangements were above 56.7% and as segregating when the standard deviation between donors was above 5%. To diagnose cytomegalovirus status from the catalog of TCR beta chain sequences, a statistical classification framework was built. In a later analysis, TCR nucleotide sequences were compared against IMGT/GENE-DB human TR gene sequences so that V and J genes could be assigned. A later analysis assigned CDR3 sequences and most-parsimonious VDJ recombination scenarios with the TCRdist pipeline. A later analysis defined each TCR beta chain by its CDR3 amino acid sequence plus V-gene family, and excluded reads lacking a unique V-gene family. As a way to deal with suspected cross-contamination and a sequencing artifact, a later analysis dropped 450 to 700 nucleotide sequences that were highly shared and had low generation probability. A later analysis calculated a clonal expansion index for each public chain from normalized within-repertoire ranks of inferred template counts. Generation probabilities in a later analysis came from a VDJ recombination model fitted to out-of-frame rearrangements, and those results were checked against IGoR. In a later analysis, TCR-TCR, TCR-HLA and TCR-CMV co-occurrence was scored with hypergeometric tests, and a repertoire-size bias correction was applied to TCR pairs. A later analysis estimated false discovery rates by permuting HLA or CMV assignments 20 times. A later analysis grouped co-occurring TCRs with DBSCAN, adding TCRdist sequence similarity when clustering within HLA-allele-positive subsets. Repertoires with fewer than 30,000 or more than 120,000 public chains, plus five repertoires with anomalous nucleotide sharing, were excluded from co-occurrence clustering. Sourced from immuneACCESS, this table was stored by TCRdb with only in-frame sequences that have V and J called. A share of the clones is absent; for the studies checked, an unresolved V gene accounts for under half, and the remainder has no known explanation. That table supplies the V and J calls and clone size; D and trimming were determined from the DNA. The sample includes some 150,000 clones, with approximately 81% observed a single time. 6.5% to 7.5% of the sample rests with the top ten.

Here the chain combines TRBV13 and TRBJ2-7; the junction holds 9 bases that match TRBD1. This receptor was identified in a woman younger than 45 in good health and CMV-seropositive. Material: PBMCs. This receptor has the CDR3 CASRPPDRGIYEQYF. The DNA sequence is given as TGTGCCAGCAGACCCCCGGACAGGGGAATCTACGAGCAGTACTTC.